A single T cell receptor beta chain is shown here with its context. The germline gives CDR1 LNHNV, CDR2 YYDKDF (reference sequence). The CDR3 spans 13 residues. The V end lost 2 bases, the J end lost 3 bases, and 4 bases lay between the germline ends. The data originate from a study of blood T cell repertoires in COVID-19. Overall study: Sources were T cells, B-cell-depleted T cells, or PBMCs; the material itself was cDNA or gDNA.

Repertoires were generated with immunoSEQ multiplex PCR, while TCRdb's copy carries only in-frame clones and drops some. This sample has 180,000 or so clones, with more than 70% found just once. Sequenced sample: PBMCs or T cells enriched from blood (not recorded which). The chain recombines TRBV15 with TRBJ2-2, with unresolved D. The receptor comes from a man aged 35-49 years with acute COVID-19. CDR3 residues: CATSRTDTGELFF. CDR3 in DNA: TGTGCCACCAGCAGAACAGACACCGGGGAGCTGTTTTTT.